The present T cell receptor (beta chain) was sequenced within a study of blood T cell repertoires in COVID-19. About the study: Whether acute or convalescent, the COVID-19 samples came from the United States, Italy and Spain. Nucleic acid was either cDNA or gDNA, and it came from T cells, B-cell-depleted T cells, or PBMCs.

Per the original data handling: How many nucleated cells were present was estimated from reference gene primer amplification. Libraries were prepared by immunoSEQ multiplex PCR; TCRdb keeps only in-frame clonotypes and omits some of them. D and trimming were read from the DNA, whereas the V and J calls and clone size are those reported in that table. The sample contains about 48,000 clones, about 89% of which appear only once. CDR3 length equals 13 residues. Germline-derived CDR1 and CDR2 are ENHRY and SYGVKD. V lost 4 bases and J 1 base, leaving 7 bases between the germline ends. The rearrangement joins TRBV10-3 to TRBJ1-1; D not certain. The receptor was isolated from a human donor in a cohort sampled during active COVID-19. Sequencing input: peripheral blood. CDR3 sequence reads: CAISAPENTEAFF. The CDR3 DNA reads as TGTGCCATCAGTGCACCAGAGAACACTGAAGCTTTCTTT.